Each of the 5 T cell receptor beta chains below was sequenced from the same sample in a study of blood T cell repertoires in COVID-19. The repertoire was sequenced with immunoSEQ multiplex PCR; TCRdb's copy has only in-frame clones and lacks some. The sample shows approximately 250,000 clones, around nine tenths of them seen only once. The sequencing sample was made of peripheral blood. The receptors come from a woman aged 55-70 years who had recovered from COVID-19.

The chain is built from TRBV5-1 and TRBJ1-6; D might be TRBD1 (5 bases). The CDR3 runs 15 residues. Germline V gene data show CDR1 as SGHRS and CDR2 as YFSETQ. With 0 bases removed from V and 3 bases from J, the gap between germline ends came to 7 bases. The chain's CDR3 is CASSLDQGYNSPLHF. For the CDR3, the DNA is TGCGCCAGCAGCTTGGATCAGGGCTATAATTCACCCCTCCACTTT.

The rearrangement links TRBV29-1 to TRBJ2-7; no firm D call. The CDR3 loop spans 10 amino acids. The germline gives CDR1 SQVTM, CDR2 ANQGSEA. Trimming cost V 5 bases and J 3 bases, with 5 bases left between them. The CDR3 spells CSVFFYEQYF. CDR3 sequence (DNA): TGCAGCGTTTTCTTCTACGAGCAGTACTTC.

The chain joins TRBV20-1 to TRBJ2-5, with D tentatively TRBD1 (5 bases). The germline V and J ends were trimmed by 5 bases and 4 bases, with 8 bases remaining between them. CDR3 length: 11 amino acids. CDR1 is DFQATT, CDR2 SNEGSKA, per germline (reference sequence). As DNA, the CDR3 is TGCAGTGCTCCCAGGGCAGAGACCCAGTACTTC. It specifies CSAPRAETQYF.

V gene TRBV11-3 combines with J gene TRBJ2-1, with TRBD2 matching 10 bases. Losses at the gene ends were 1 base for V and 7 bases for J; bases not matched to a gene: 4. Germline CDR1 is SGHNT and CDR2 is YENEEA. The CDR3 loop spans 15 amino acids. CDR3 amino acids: CASSLGPAGGNEQFF. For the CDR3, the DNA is TGTGCCAGCAGCTTAGGGCCAGCGGGGGGGAATGAGCAGTTCTTC.

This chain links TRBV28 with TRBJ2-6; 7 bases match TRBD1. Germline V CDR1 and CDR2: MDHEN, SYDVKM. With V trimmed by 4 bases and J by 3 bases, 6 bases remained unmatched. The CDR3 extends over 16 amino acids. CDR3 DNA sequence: TGTGCCAGCAGTTCCTCGGACAGGTTTGGGGCCAACGTCCTGACTTTC. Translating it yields CASSSSDRFGANVLTF.